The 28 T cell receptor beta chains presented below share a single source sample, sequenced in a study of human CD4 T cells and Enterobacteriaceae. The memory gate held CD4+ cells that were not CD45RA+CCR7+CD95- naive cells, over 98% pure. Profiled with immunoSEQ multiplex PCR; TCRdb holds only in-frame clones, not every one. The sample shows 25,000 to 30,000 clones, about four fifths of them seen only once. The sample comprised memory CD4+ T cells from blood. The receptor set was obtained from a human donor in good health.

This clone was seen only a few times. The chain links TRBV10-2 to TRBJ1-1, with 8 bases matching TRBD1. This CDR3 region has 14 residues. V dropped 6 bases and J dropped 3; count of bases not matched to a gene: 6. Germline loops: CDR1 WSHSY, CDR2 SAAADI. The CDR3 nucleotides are TGCGCCAGCAGCTTCAGGGGGCGGGACACTGAAGCTTTCTTT. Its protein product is CASSFRGRDTEAFF.

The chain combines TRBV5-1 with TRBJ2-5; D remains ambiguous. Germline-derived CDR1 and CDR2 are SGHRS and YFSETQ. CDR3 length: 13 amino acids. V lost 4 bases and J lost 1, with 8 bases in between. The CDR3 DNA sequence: TGCGCCAGCAGCAGAGCAACCCAAGAGACCCAGTACTTC. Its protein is CASSRATQETQYF.

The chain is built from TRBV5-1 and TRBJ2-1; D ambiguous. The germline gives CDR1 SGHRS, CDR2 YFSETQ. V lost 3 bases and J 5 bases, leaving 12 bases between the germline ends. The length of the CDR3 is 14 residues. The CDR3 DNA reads TGCGCCAGCAGCTCCCCGGACCCAAACAATGAGCAGTTCTTC. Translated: CASSSPDPNNEQFF.

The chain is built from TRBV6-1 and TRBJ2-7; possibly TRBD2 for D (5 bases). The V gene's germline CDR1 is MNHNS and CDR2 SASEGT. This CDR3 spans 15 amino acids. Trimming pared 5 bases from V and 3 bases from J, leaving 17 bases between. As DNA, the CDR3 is TGTGCCAGCAGTCAAAACATACTAGGCTTCTACGAGCAGTACTTC. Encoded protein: CASSQNILGFYEQYF.

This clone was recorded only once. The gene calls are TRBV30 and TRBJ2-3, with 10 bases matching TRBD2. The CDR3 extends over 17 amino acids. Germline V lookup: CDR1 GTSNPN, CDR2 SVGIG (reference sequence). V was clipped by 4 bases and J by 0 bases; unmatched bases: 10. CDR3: CAWKSGGAQSSTDTQYF. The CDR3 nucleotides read TGTGCCTGGAAGAGCGGGGGGGCCCAATCTAGCACAGATACGCAGTATTTT.

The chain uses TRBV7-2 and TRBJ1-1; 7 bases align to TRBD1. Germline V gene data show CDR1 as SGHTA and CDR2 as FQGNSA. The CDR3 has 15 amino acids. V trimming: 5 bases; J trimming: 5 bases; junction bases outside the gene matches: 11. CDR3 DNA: TGTGCCAGCAGCCTGACACCAGGGGGAATGACTGAAGCTTTCTTT. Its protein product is CASSLTPGGMTEAFF.

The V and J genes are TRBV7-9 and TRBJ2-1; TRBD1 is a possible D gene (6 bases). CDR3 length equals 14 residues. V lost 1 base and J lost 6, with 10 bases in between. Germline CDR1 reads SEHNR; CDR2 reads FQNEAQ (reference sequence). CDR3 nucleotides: TGTGCCAGCAGCTTAGATCCAGGGGTCAATGAGCAGTTCTTC. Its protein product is CASSLDPGVNEQFF.

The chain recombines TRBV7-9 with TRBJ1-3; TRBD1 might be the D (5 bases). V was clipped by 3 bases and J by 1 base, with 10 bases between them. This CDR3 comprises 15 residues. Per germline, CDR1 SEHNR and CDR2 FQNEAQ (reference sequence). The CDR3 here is CASSFQGASGNTIYF. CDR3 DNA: TGTGCCAGCAGCTTTCAGGGTGCTTCTGGAAACACCATATATTTT.

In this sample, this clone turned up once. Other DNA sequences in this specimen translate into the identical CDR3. CDR3 coding DNA: TGTGCCACCAGCAGGGACAGGGGCACAGATACGCAGTATTTT. It yields the protein CATSRDRGTDTQYF. This sequence joins TRBV15 and TRBJ2-3, with TRBD1 matching 8 bases. The CDR3 is made up of 14 amino acids. CDR1 and CDR2 from the germline V gene are LNHNV and YYDKDF (reference sequence). The V gene end was trimmed by 3 bases and the J gene end by 1 base; junction bases not matched to a gene: 0.

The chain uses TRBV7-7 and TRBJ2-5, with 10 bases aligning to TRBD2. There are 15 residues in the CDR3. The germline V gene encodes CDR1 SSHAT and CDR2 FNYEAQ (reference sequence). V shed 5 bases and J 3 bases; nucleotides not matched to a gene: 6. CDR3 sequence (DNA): TGTGCCAGCAGCCCGTCACTAGCGGGGAAAGAGACCCAGTACTTC. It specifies CASSPSLAGKETQYF.

The CDR3 sequence is CASSPRTEPSNQPQHF. The CDR3 nucleotides are TGTGCCAGCAGCCCAAGGACAGAACCTAGCAATCAGCCCCAGCATTTT. The chain has TRBV6-6 and TRBJ1-5; possible D gene TRBD1, 6 bases. Germline V lookup: CDR1 MNHNY, CDR2 SVGAGI (reference sequence). The length of the CDR3 is 16 residues. The ends were cut back, 6 bases at V and 0 bases at J, with 15 bases in the middle.

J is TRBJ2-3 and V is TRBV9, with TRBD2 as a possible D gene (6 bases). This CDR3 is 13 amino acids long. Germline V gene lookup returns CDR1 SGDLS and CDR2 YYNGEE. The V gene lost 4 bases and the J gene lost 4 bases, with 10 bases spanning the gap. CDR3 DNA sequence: TGTGCCAGCAGCCGACGGGAGTCAGATACGCAGTATTTT. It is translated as CASSRRESDTQYF.

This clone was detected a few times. In nucleotides, the CDR3 is TGTGCCAGTAGTAGAAGGACAGGGGGCGAGAGAGAGACCCAGTACTTC. The encoded protein is CASSRRTGGERETQYF. V gene TRBV19 combines with J gene TRBJ2-5; 11 positions match TRBD1. In germline, CDR1 is LNHDA, CDR2 SQIVND (reference sequence). The CDR3 is 16 residues long. V was clipped by 4 bases and J by 4 bases; unmatched bases: 8.

CDR3 sequence reads: CASSPQRGSGNEQFF. DNA of the CDR3: TGTGCCAGCAGCCCCCAGAGGGGGTCTGGTAATGAGCAGTTCTTC. This rearrangement joins TRBV5-8 to TRBJ2-1; a weak D match, TRBD1 (6 bases). Germline CDR1 SGHTS, CDR2 YDEGEE. Trimming pared 4 bases from V and 7 bases from J, leaving 18 bases between. CDR3 length equals 15 residues.

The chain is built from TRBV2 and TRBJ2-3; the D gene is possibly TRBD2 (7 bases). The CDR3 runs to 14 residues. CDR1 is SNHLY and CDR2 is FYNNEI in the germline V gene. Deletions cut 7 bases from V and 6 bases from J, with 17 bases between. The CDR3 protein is CASNGGLGVDTQYF. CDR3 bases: TGTGCCAGCAACGGGGGGCTGGGTGTGGATACGCAGTATTTT.

CDR3 bases: TGTGCCACCCGGGGAGGTGATCCCGGGCAGCCCCAGCATTTT. Its protein is CATRGGDPGQPQHF. This sequence joins TRBV10-3 and TRBJ1-5; D is ambiguous. Germline values: CDR1 ENHRY, CDR2 SYGVKD. V dropped 10 bases and J dropped 7 bases, with 20 bases sitting between them. The CDR3 has 14 amino acids.

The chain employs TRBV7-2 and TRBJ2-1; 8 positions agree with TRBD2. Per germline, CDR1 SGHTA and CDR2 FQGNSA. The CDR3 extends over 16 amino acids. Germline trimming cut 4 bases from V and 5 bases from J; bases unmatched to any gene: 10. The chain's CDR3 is CASSSASGSGNNEQFF. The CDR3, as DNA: TGTGCCAGCAGCTCCGCTAGCGGGTCTGGAAACAATGAGCAGTTCTTC. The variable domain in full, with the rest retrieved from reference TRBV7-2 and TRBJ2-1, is GAGVSQSPSNKVTEKGKDVELRCDPISGHTALYWYRQSLGQGLEFLIYFQGNSAPDKSGLPSDRFSAERTGGSVSTLTIQRTQQEDSAVYLCASSSASGSGNNEQFFGPGTRLTVL.

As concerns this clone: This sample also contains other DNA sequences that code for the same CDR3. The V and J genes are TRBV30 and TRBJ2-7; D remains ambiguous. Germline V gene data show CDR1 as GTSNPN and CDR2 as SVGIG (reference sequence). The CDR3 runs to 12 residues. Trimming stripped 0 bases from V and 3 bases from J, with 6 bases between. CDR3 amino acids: CAWSVSGYEQYF. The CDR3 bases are TGTGCCTGGAGTGTAAGTGGCTACGAGCAGTACTTC.

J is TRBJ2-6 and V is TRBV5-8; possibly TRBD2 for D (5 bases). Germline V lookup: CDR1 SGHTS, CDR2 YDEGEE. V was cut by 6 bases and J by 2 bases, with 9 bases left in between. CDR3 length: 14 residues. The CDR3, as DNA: TGTGCCAGCACACGGGGTACTGGGGCCAACGTCCTGACTTTC. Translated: CASTRGTGANVLTF.

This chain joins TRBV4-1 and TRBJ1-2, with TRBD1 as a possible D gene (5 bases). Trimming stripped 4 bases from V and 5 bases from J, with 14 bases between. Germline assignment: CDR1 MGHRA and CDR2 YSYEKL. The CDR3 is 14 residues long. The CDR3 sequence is CASSRPGRRYGYTF. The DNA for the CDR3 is TGCGCCAGCAGCCGCCCGGGACGGAGATATGGCTACACCTTC.

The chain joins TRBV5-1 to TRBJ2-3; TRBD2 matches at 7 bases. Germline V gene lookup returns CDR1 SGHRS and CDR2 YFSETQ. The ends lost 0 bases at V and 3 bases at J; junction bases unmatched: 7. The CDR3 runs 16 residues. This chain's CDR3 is CASSLDGGGSTDTQYF. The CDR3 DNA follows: TGCGCCAGCAGCTTGGACGGTGGCGGGAGTACAGATACGCAGTATTTT.

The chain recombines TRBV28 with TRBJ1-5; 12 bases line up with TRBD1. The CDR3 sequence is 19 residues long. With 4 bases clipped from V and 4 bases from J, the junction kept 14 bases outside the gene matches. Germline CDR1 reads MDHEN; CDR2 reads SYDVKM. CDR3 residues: CASSSAGTGGRRFNQPQHF. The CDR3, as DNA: TGTGCCAGCAGTTCGGCCGGGACAGGGGGCAGGAGGTTTAATCAGCCCCAGCATTTT.

The CDR3 sequence: CASQILGFGKNIQYF. CDR3 nucleotide sequence: TGTGCCAGCCAGATTTTAGGGTTTGGCAAAAACATTCAGTACTTC. V and J are TRBV6-1 and TRBJ2-4; the D is unclear. Germline V gene data show CDR1 as MNHNS and CDR2 as SASEGT. The CDR3 is 15 amino acids. V dropped 8 bases and J dropped 3 bases, with 17 bases sitting between them.

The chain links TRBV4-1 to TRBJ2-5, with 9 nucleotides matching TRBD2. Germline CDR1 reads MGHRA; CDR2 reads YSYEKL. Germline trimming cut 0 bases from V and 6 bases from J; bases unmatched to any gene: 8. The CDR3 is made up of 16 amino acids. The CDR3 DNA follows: TGCGCCAGCAGCCAAGATTGGCGGGGGGGCCGGAAGACCCAGTACTTC. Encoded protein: CASSQDWRGGRKTQYF.

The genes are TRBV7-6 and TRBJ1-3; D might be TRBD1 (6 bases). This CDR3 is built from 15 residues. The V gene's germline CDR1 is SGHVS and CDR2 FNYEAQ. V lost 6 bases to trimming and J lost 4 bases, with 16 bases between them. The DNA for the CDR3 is TGTGCCAGCAGTCCGTGGGCAGGGGACGGAAACACCATATATTTT. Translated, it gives CASSPWAGDGNTIYF.

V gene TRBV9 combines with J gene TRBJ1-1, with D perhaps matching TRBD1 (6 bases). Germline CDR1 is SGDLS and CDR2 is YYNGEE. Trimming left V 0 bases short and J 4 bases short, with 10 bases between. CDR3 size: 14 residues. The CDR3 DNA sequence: TGTGCCAGCAGCGTAGACCAGGGGTCCACTGAAGCTTTCTTT. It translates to CASSVDQGSTEAFF.

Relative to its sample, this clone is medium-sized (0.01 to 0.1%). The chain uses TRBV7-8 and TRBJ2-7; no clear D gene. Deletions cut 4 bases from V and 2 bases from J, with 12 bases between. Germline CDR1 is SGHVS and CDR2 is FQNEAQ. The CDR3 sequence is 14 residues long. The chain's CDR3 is CASSSRTATYEQYF. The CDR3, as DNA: TGTGCCAGCAGCTCAAGGACCGCTACCTACGAGCAGTACTTC.

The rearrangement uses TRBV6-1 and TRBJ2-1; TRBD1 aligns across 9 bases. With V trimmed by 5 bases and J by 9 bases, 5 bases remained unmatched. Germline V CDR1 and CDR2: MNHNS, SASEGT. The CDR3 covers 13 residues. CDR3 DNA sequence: TGTGCCAGCAGTATAAGGGGACAGGGTGAGCAGTTCTTC. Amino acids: CASSIRGQGEQFF.